Detailed here is one T cell receptor (beta chain). The germline V gene encodes CDR1 SGHTA and CDR2 FQGNSA. V shed 1 base and J 2 bases; nucleotides not matched to a gene: 8. The CDR3 length is 19 residues. This sample is drawn from a study of blood T cell repertoires in COVID-19. Background on the study: The United States, Italy and Spain supplied acute and convalescent COVID-19 samples. T cells, B-cell-depleted T cells, or PBMCs provided the cDNA or gDNA that served as material.

The data were produced by immunoSEQ multiplex PCR, yet TCRdb's version contains in-frame clones alone and is incomplete. The profile covers 250,000 to 400,000 clones, with roughly 90% appearing a single time and roughly 2.9% taken by the ten largest. Patients at the Seattle site were enrolled during active infection and followed longitudinally. The chain is built from TRBV7-2 and TRBJ2-1; 13 bases agree with TRBD2. Sequencing was done on a sample of peripheral blood. The TCR comes from a woman in her 30s with COVID-19, enrolled during active disease. The CDR3 DNA is TGTGCCAGCAGCTTAGTAGGACTAGCGGGAGTGTCGGCCTACAATGAGCAGTTCTTC. This gives the protein CASSLVGLAGVSAYNEQFF.